The rows below give T cell receptor beta chains drawn from one sample of a study of vaccination and CD4 T cells after COVID-19. These receptors have no identified antigens. MiXCR, applied by TCRdb to the PCR reads, yields one record per CDR3 protein. The sample gives about 20,000 distinct CDR3 sequences, over 50% of which show up once; 3.5% to 4.5% is in the top ten. The material sequenced was CD4+ T cells from blood, cultured in vitro. These receptor sequences come from a human donor who had recovered from COVID-19. Both conserved end residues are part of each CDR3. D genes are given only for firm matches. Some rows have no size entry. The others give once, few or many, or a class for an expanded clone.

j_gene,d_gene,v_gene,abundance,CDR3aa,CDR3nt
TRBJ1-6,NA,TRBV6-1,few,CASSRAAGNSPLHF,TGTGCCAGCAGCCGGGCCGCGGGTAATTCACCCCTCCACTTT
TRBJ2-3,TRBD2,TRBV6-4,few,CASSDKASGDGDTQYF,TGTGCCAGCAGTGACAAGGCTAGCGGGGACGGGGATACGCAGTATTTT
TRBJ2-1,NA,TRBV21-1,NA,CASSKGTSTYNEQFF,TGTGCCAGCAGCAAAGGGACTAGCACCTACAATGAGCAGTTCTTC
TRBJ2-1,TRBD2,TRBV2,medium-sized,CASSEGRLAGGLSYNEQFF,TGTGCCAGCAGTGAAGGGCGACTAGCGGGGGGCCTTTCCTACAATGAGCAGTTCTTC
TRBJ1-6,NA,TRBV29-1,NA,CSVTDSYNSPLHF,TGCAGCGTTACTGACTCCTATAATTCACCCCTCCACTTT
TRBJ2-3,NA,TRBV28,few,CASSFGGPTDTQYF,TGTGCCAGCAGTTTTGGTGGGCCCACAGATACGCAGTATTTT
TRBJ1-5,TRBD1,TRBV7-2,medium-sized,CASSWTGEGGQPQHF,TGTGCCAGCAGCTGGACAGGGGAGGGAGGTCAGCCCCAGCATTTT
TRBJ2-7,TRBD2,TRBV7-2,NA,CASSSFPGGNYEQYF,TGTGCCAGCAGCTCCTTCCCGGGGGGGAACTACGAGCAGTACTTC
TRBJ1-5,NA,TRBV15,NA,CATSVGGNQPQHF,TGTGCCACCTCGGTAGGGGGCAATCAGCCCCAGCATTTT
TRBJ1-2,NA,TRBV11-3,NA,CASSLDHRSYGYTF,TGTGCCAGCAGCTTAGATCATCGAAGTTATGGCTACACCTTC
TRBJ1-5,TRBD1,TRBV20-1,NA,CSARDSGTGNQPQHF,TGCAGTGCTAGAGATTCCGGGACAGGTAATCAGCCCCAGCATTTT
TRBJ1-1,NA,TRBV20-1,NA,CSAVPDRINTEAFF,TGCAGTGCTGTCCCCGACAGAATAAACACTGAAGCTTTCTTT
TRBJ2-5,NA,TRBV11-3,once,CASSTSGVKETQYF,TGTGCCAGCAGCACCTCGGGGGTCAAGGAGACCCAGTACTTC
TRBJ1-1,TRBD1,TRBV12-3/TRBV12-4,NA,CASSWGQGTEAFF,TGTGCCAGCAGTTGGGGACAGGGAACTGAAGCTTTCTTT
TRBJ2-7,TRBD2,TRBV19,NA,CASSPQSGSSSYEQYF,TGTGCCAGTAGTCCACAAAGCGGGAGTAGCTCCTACGAGCAGTACTTC
TRBJ1-1,TRBD1,TRBV30,few,CAWSSQGGTEAFF,TGTGCCTGGAGTTCACAGGGGGGCACTGAAGCTTTCTTT
TRBJ1-4,NA,TRBV28,NA,CASSLYRGAGEKLFF,TGTGCCAGCAGTTTATATCGGGGGGCCGGGGAAAAACTGTTTTTT
TRBJ1-1,NA,TRBV6-1,NA,CASSAGGMNTEAFF,TGTGCCAGCAGTGCCGGGGGGATGAACACTGAAGCTTTCTTT
TRBJ2-5,NA,TRBV20-1,few,CSATAGETQYF,TGCAGTGCTACCGCGGGGGAGACCCAGTACTTC
TRBJ1-2,TRBD1,TRBV2,NA,CASSTGTGRIYGYTF,TGTGCCAGCAGTACCGGGACAGGGCGTATTTATGGCTACACCTTC
TRBJ1-1,NA,TRBV2,NA,CASSARGPGEAFF,TGTGCCAGCAGTGCTCGGGGACCGGGAGAAGCTTTCTTT
TRBJ2-7,TRBD1,TRBV6-1,NA,CAAQTGEDEQYF,TGTGCCGCGCAGACAGGGGAGGACGAGCAGTACTTC
TRBJ1-2,TRBD1,TRBV27,NA,CASSPRDSYGYTF,TGTGCCAGCAGTCCGAGGGACAGCTATGGCTACACCTTC
TRBJ1-1,NA,TRBV11-3,NA,CASSRLVNTEAFF,TGTGCCAGCAGCAGGTTAGTCAACACTGAAGCTTTCTTT
TRBJ2-3,NA,TRBV7-2,NA,CASSLVQGSKYF,TGTGCCAGCAGCTTAGTACAGGGAAGTAAATATTTT
TRBJ2-7,TRBD1,TRBV6-5,NA,CASSSQPTGTGGYEQYF,TGTGCCAGCAGTTCCCAACCGACCGGGACAGGGGGCTACGAGCAGTACTTC
TRBJ2-1,NA,TRBV24-1,NA,CATRGARPSSYNEQFF,TGTGCCACCAGGGGAGCGCGGCCTAGCTCCTACAATGAGCAGTTCTTC
TRBJ1-5,NA,TRBV27,NA,CASSLRQDGNQPQHF,TGTGCCAGCAGTTTAAGGCAGGATGGCAATCAGCCCCAGCATTTT
TRBJ2-7,TRBD1,TRBV11-2,NA,CASSLLNRGRIYEQYF,TGTGCCAGCAGCCTATTAAACAGGGGGCGCATCTACGAGCAGTACTTC
TRBJ1-6,NA,TRBV19,once,CASRGTPISPLHF,TGTGCCAGTAGGGGGACCCCAATTTCACCCCTCCACTTT
TRBJ1-1,NA,TRBV6-5,few,CASSYVAAKMNTEAFF,TGTGCCAGCAGTTACGTCGCAGCAAAGATGAACACTGAAGCTTTCTTT
TRBJ1-5,NA,TRBV7-2,NA,CASSLEAGADQPQHF,TGTGCCAGCAGCTTAGAGGCAGGGGCGGATCAGCCCCAGCATTTT
TRBJ1-2,TRBD1,TRBV12-3/TRBV12-4,NA,CASRRGLQNYGYTF,TGTGCCAGCAGGAGGGGGCTACAAAACTATGGCTACACCTTC
TRBJ2-1,TRBD2,TRBV7-9,few,CASSYSGSRREQFF,TGTGCCAGCAGCTATAGCGGGAGCCGGCGGGAGCAGTTCTTC
TRBJ2-5,TRBD2,TRBV4-3,NA,CASSQVGLAGGRGESQYF,TGCGCCAGCAGCCAAGTTGGTTTAGCGGGAGGCCGGGGGGAGTCCCAGTACTTC
TRBJ1-5,NA,TRBV6-1,few,CASSPGNQPQHF,TGTGCCAGCAGTCCAGGGAACCAGCCCCAGCATTTT
TRBJ2-2,NA,TRBV7-6,NA,CASSRLQGGTGELFF,TGTGCCAGCAGCCGTCTACAGGGGGGGACCGGGGAGCTGTTTTTT
TRBJ2-5,NA,TRBV7-2,NA,CASSLDGGSRSETQYF,TGTGCCAGCAGCTTAGATGGGGGGTCCCGATCTGAGACCCAGTACTTC
TRBJ2-3,NA,TRBV7-9,NA,CASSLGPASTDTQYF,TGTGCCAGCAGCTTAGGTCCAGCTAGCACAGATACGCAGTATTTT
TRBJ1-1,NA,TRBV11-2,NA,CASSLLESPGEAFF,TGTGCCAGCAGCTTACTTGAGTCCCCGGGCGAAGCTTTCTTT
TRBJ1-2,NA,TRBV20-1,NA,CSARERGGNYGYTF,TGCAGTGCTAGAGAAAGGGGGGGGAACTATGGCTACACCTTC
TRBJ1-6,NA,TRBV6-1,NA,CASNGDHSPLHF,TGTGCCAGCAATGGAGATCATTCACCCCTCCACTTT
TRBJ1-6,TRBD1,TRBV7-9,once,CASSLGRDRGNNSPLHF,TGTGCCAGCAGCTTAGGCCGGGACAGGGGGAATAATTCACCCCTCCACTTT
TRBJ1-1,TRBD1,TRBV29-1,NA,CSVGGQGGAFF,TGCAGCGTGGGAGGACAGGGCGGGGCTTTCTTT
TRBJ2-1,TRBD2,TRBV7-9,few,CASSLSAGGGYNEQFF,TGTGCCAGCAGCTTGTCCGCGGGAGGCGGATACAATGAGCAGTTCTTC
TRBJ1-1,TRBD1,TRBV6-1,few,CASRQGQGARAFF,TGTGCCAGCAGGCAGGGACAGGGGGCGCGGGCTTTCTTT
TRBJ1-5,NA,TRBV7-8,NA,CASSLGGGDQPQHF,TGTGCCAGCAGCTTAGGGGGAGGGGATCAGCCCCAGCATTTT
TRBJ1-2,NA,TRBV4-2,NA,CASSQDLDRNYGYTF,TGTGCCAGCAGCCAAGATCTAGACAGAAACTATGGCTACACCTTC